This T cell receptor (beta chain) was sequenced during a study of beta chain features in type 1 diabetes (dated by TCRdb to the late 2010s). Notes on the research overall: No differences in mean age, gender distribution, total cell number or subset yield were found between patients and healthy donors. Regulatory and stem cell-like memory subsets were obtained from only 8 patients and roughly eight healthy donors, while naive and central memory subsets were obtained from all 28 donors. Across all samples, fewer than 110,000,000 sorted cells were examined, and cell number per subset correlated strongly with RNA yield. In the study, recently diagnosed type 1 diabetes patients and matched healthy donors were compared on the TCRB repertoires of their sorted circulating CD4+ T cell subsets. General study outcomes and caveats: PCR might favor shorter templates, but patient and control samples were amplified and corrected together, so any skew would affect both groups equally. HLA sub-analyses involved small numbers of individuals, so any influence of HLA type on TCRB rearrangement remained unresolved. Sequencing cDNA rather than genomic DNA could over-represent highly expressing activated cells, although activation and CD3 levels did not differ between groups. A moderate but significant shortening of TCRB CDR3 length was observed in type 1 diabetes patients in all four CD4+ subsets. Patients with type 1 diabetes made fewer insertions and deleted more nucleotides at VDJ recombination sites, implying thymic rearrangement abnormalities. Naive, central memory and regulatory TCRB repertoires appeared more similar among patients than among healthy donors.

The CDR3 covers 16 residues, taking in both the cysteine and the phenylalanine. Only the CDR3 portion is preserved as DNA: 48 bases, with reading frame beginning at the first base. At the junction V is shortened by 6 bases and J by 4 bases, with 16 bases in between. In the germline V gene (reference sequence), CDR1 corresponds to LNHDA and CDR2 to SQIVND. Each donor gave one peripheral blood draw, roughly 120 mL on average, collected into heparinised tubes. A BD FACSAria II was used to sort naive, central memory, regulatory and stem cell-like memory CD4+ T cells with a panel that included CD45RO, CCR7, CD25, CD127, CD95 and CD27. A purity above 95% was achieved for all sorted populations. PBMCs were isolated right away by Lymphoprep density gradient centrifugation and were stained directly, without culture. So that batch effects would be minimized, each experiment stained and sorted samples in pairs, pairing one healthy donor with one patient.

Regarding this clone: Its antigen has not been determined. Base-call qualities are not available, and no considerably larger clone is one nucleotide away.

The High Capacity cDNA Reverse Transcription Kit was used to reverse transcribe all of the isolated RNA, meaning that expressed TCRB transcripts were what got sequenced. Naive, central memory and regulatory T cell samples underwent deep immunoSEQ sequencing, averaging approximately 3.5 million total reads per sample. Sorted cells were lysed in RLT buffer and RNA was extracted with DNase-treated RNeasy Micro or Mini kits, depending on cell number. Each cell subset was processed on its own to prevent cross-contamination, while patient and healthy donor samples were processed together. The immunoSEQ multiplex PCR was used to amplify TCRB sequences from cDNA, generating 87-bp fragments that spanned the CDR3 region. Amplicons were sequenced on the Illumina HiSeq platform. The authors' analysis ran thus. PCR bias was computationally corrected using synthetic template baselines, reads within Hamming distance 2 were collapsed, and singletons that could not be merged were discarded. Reads were aligned against IMGT so that V, D and J genes, CDR3 length and insertions or deletions at six rearrangement sites could be assigned. Within each subset, clonotype counts were normalized to the number of sorted cells before true diversity and Gini coefficients were calculated with the tcR R package. Repertoire sharing was quantified using the overlap coefficient calculated on TCRB nucleotide sequences. As a proxy for the pre-selection repertoire, out-of-frame TCRB sequences from naive cells were analyzed. As stored in TCRdb, this immuneACCESS dataset retains in-frame rearrangements with V and J assigned. A fraction of the clones does not appear; measured against another copy, unresolved V genes explain less than half of the discrepancy, and the remainder lacks a known reason. The D gene and trimming were derived from the DNA, and the V and J assignments and clone size from that table. This sample is represented by fewer than 550,000 clones; 9.5% to 12% of them were singletons. Over 0.04% of the sample lies in the top ten.

This TCR came from a woman under 30 in good health. Sequencing used naive CD4+ T cells from blood. The cell subset or site tag for this specimen amounts to: true naive CD4+ T cells. Here the chain combines TRBV19 and TRBJ1-6; TRBD1 is a possible D gene, resting on 5 matching bases. The CDR3 reads CASRDRPTSYNSPLHF. The base sequence is TGTGCCAGTAGAGACAGACCGACCAGTTATAATTCACCCCTCCACTTT.